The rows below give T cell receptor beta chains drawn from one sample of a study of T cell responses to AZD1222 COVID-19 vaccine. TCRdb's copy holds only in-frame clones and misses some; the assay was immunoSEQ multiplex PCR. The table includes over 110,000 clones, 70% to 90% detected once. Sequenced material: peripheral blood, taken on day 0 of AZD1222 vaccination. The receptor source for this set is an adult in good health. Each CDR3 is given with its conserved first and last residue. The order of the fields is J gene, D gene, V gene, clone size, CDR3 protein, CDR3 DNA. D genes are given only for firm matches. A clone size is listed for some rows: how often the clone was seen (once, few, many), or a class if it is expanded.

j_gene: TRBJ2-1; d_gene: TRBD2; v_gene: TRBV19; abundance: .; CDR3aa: CASSPSGLANNEQFF; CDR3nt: TGTGCCAGTAGTCCGTCGGGACTAGCCAACAATGAGCAGTTCTTC
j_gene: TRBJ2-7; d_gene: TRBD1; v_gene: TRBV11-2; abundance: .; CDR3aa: CASSPIGDRGLEQYF; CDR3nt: TGTGCCAGCAGCCCGATAGGGGACAGGGGGCTCGAGCAGTACTTC
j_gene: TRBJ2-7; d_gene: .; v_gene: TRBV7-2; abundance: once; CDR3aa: CASSPQDNPYYEQYF; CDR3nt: TGTGCCAGCAGCCCCCAGGACAATCCCTACTACGAGCAGTACTTC
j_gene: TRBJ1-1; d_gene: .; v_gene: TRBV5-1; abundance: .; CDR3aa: CASSLTDPLPYTEAFF; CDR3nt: TGCGCCAGCAGCCTGACAGACCCGCTCCCCTACACTGAAGCTTTCTTT
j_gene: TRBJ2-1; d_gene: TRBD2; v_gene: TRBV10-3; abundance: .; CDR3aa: CAIRPSSGPRRNEQFF; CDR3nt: TGTGCCATCAGACCCTCTAGCGGTCCCCGTAGGAATGAGCAGTTCTTC
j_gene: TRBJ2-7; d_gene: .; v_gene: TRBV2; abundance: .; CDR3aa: CASSGTPRSGVEYEQYF; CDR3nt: TGTGCCAGCAGTGGGACCCCCAGGAGCGGAGTAGAGTACGAGCAGTACTTC
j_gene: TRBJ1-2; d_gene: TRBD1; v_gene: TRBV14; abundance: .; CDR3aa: CASSQQDRGLDGYTF; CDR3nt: TGTGCCAGCAGCCAACAGGACAGGGGGCTTGATGGCTACACCTTC
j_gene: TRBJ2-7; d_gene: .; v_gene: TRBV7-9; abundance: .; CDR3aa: CASSSQGLGDYEQYF; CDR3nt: TGTGCCAGCAGCTCTCAGGGGCTGGGAGATTACGAGCAGTACTTC
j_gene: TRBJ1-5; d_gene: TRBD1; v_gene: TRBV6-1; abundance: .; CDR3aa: CASSEEATGRNQPQHF; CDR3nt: TGTGCCAGCAGTGAGGAAGCGACAGGGCGAAATCAGCCCCAGCATTTT
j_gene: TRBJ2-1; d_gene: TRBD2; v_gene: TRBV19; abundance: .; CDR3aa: CASSRREGQVGEQFF; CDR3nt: TGTGCCAGTAGTCGGCGGGAGGGCCAGGTGGGTGAGCAGTTCTTC
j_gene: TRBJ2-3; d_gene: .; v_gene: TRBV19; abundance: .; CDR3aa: CASRPIQGRGTQYF; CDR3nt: TGTGCCAGCCGCCCTATCCAGGGTCGGGGTACGCAGTATTTT
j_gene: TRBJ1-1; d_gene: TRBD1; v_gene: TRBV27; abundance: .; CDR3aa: CASSLDRETEAFF; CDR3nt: TGTGCCAGCAGTCTCGACAGGGAAACTGAAGCTTTCTTT
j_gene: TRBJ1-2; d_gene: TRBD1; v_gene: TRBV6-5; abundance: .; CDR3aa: CASSYPDRGLYGYTF; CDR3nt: TGTGCCAGCAGTTATCCGGACAGGGGATTATATGGCTACACCTTC
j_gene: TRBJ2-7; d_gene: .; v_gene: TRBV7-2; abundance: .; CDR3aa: CASSRGRSSYEQYF; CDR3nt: TGTGCCAGCAGCCGGGGACGGTCTTCCTACGAGCAGTACTTC
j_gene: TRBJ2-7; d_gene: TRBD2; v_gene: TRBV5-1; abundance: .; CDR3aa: CASSIGLVADEQYF; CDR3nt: TGCGCCAGCAGCATCGGACTAGTGGCGGACGAGCAGTACTTC
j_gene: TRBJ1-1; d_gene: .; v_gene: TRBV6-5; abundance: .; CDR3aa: CASRTGTEAFF; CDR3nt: TGTGCCAGCAGAACCGGGACAGAAGCTTTCTTT
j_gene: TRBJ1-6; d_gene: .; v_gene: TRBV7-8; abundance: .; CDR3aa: CASIQDRTFSYNSPLHF; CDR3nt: TGTGCCAGCATCCAGGACAGAACCTTTTCCTATAATTCACCCCTCCACTTT
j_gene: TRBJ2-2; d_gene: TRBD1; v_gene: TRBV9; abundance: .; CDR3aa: CASSVRTGSNTGELFF; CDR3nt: TGTGCCAGCAGCGTAAGGACAGGGTCGAACACCGGGGAGCTGTTTTTT
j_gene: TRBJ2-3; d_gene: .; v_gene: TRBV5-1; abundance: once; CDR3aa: CASSLEGGLIDTQYF; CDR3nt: TGCGCCAGCAGCTTGGAGGGGGGACTAATAGATACGCAGTATTTT
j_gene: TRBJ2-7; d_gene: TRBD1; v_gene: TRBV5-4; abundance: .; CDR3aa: CASSSDSHTGTGKTSYEQYF; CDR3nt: TGTGCCAGCAGCTCTGATAGCCATACCGGGACAGGGAAAACGTCCTACGAGCAGTACTTC
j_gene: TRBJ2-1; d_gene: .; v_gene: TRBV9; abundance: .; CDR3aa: CASSVGAGSPNEQFF; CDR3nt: TGTGCCAGCAGCGTAGGGGCGGGATCCCCCAATGAGCAGTTCTTC
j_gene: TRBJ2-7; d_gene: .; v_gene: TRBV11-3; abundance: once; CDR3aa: CASSLVSSGSYEQYF; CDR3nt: TGTGCCAGCAGCTTAGTTTCCAGCGGTTCCTACGAGCAGTACTTC
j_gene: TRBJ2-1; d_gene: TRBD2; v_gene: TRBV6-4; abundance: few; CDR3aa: CASSDSTSGDLNEQFF; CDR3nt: TGTGCCAGCAGTGACTCCACTAGCGGGGACCTTAATGAGCAGTTCTTC
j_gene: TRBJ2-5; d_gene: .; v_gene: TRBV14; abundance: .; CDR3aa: CASSRRFQETQYF; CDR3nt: TGTGCCAGCAGCCGGAGGTTTCAAGAGACCCAGTACTTC
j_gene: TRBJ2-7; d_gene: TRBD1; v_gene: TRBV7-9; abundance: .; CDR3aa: CASSPDRGYEQYF; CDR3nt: TGTGCCAGCAGCCCCGACAGGGGTTACGAGCAGTACTTC
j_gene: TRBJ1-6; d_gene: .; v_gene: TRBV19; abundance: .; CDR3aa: CASGARGRSPLHF; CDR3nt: TGTGCCAGTGGGGCCAGGGGAAGGTCACCCCTCCACTTT
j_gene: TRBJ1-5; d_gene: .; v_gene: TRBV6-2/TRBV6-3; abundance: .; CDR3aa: CASSPLAQVYSNQPQHF; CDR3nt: TGTGCCAGCAGCCCCCTGGCGCAGGTATATAGCAATCAGCCCCAGCATTTT
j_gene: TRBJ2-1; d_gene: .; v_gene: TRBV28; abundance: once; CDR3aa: CASSSLSDGSYNEQFF; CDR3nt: TGTGCCAGCAGTAGCCTGAGCGATGGCTCCTACAATGAGCAGTTCTTC
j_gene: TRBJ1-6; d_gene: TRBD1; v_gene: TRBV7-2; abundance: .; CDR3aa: CASSLGTGHSPLHF; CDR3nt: TGTGCCAGCAGCTTAGGGACAGGTCATTCACCCCTCCACTTT
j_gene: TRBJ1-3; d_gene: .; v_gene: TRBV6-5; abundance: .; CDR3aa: CATTVSGNTIYF; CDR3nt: TGTGCCACTACAGTCTCTGGAAACACCATATATTTT
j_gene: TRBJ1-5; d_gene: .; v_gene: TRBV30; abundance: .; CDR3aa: CAWSQTGQSNQPQHF; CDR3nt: TGTGCCTGGAGTCAGACTGGACAGAGCAATCAGCCCCAGCATTTT
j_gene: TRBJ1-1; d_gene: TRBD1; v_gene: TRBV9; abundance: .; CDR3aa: CASSAGQGRGTEAFF; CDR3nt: TGTGCCAGCAGCGCGGGACAGGGGAGAGGTACTGAAGCTTTCTTT
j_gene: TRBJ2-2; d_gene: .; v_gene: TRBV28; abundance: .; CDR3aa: CASSLGQIHTGELFF; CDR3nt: TGTGCCAGCAGTTTAGGCCAGATCCACACCGGGGAGCTGTTTTTT
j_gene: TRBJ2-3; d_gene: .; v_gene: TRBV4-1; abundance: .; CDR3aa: CASSQRLANTQYF; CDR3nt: TGCGCCAGCAGCCAACGTCTCGCTAATACGCAGTATTTT
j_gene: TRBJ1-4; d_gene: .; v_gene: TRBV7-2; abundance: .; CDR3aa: CASSRDRRSDEKLFF; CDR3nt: TGTGCCAGCAGCCGTGACAGGCGTAGTGATGAAAAACTGTTTTTT
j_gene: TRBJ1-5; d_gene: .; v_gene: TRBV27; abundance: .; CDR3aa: CASSFGRADQPQHF; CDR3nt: TGTGCCAGCAGTTTCGGACGAGCGGATCAGCCCCAGCATTTT
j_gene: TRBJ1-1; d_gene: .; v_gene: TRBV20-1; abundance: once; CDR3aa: CSASQSTEAFF; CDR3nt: TGCAGTGCTAGCCAGAGTACTGAAGCTTTCTTT
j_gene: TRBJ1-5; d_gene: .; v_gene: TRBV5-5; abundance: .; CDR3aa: CASSLRGANQPQHF; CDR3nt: TGTGCCAGCAGCTTGCGAGGTGCGAATCAGCCCCAGCATTTT
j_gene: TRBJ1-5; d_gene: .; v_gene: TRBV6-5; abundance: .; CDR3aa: CASSSALRGQPQHF; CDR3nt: TGTGCCAGCAGTTCGGCTCTCAGGGGTCAGCCCCAGCATTTT
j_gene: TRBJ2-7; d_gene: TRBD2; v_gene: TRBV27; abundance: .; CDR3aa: CASSPLILAGVIYEQYF; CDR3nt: TGTGCCAGCAGTCCTCTGATACTAGCGGGAGTAATCTACGAGCAGTACTTC
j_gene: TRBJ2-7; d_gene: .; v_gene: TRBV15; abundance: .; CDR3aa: CATSRDGASQSTYEQYF; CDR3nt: TGTGCCACCAGCAGAGATGGGGCTAGTCAGAGCACCTACGAGCAGTACTTC